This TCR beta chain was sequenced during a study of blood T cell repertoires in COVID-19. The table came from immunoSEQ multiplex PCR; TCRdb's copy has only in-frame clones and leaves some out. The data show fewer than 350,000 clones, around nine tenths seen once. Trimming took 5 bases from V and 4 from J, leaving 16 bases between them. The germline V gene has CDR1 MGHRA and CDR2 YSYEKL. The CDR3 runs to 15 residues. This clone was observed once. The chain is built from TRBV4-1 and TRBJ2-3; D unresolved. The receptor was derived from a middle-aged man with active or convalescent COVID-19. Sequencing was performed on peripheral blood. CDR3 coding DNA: TGCGCCAGCAGCGAGATTGGGCTATTAGCAGATACGCAGTATTTT. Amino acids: CASSEIGLLADTQYF.